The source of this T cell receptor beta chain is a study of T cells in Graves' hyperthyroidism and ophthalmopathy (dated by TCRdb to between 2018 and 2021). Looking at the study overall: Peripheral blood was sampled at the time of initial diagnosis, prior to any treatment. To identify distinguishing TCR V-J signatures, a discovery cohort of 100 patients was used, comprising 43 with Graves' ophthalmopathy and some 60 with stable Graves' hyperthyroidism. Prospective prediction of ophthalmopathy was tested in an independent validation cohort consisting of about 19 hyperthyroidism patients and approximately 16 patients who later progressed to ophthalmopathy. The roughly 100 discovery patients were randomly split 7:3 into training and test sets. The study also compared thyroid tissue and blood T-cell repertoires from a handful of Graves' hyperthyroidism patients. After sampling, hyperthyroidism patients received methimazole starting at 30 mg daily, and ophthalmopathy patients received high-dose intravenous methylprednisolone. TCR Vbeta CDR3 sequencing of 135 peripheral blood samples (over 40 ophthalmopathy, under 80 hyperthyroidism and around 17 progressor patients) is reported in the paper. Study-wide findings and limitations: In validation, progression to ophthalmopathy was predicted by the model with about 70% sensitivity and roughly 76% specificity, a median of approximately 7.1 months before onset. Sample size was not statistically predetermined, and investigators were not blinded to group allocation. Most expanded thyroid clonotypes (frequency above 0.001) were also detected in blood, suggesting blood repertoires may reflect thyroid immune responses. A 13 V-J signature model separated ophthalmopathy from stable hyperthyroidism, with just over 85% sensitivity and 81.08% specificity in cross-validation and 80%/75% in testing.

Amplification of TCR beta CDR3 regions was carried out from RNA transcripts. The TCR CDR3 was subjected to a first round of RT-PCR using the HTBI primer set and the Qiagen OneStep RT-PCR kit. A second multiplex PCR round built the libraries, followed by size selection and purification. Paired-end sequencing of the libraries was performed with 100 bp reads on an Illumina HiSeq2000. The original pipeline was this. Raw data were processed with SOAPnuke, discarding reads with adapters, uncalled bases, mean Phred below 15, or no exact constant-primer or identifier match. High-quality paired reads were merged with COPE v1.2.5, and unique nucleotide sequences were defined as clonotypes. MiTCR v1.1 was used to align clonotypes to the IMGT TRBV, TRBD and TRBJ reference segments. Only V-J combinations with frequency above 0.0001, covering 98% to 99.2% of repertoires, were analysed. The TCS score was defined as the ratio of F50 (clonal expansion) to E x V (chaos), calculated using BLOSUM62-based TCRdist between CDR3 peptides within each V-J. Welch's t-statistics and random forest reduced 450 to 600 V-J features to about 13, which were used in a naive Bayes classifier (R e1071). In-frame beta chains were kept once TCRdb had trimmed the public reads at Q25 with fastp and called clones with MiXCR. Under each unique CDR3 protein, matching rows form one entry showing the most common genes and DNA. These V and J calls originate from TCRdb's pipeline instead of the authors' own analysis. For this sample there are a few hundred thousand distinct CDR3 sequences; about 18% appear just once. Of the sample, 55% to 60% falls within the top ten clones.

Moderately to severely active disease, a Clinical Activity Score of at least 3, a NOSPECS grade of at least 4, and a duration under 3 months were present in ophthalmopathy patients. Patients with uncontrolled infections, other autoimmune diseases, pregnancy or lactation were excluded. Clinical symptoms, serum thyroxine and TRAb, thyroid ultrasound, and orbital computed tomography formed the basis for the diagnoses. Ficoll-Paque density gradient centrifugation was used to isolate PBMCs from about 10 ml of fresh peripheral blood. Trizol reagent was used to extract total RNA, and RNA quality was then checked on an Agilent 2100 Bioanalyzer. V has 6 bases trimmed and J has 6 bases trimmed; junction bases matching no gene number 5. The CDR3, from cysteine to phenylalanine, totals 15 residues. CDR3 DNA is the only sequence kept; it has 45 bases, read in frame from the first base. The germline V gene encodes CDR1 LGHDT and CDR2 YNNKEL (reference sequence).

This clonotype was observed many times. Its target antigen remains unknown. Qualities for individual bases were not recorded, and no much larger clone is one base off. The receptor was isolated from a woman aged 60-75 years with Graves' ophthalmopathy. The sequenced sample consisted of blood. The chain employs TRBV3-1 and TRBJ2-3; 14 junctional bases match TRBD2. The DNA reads TGTGCCAGCAGACCGACTAGCGGGAGGGCCGATACGCAGTATTTT. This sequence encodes CASRPTSGRADTQYF.